The clone carrying this T cell receptor (beta chain) was picked up many times. The antigen remains unidentified. Trimming cost V 3 bases and J 8 bases, with 19 bases left between them. The length of the CDR3 is 14 residues. CDR1 and CDR2 (germline): DFQATT, SNEGSKA (reference sequence). This specimen comes from a study of T-cell reconstitution after alpha-beta-depleted transplantation in children. Points from the study as a whole: Reportedly, only several hundred clones from non-depleted graft cells drove alpha-beta T-cell counts at about two months. Several patients had high TCRbeta diversity at day 60; it came from surviving recipient T cells and thymic progenitors. Counts and diversity of T cells one year after transplant came mostly from newly produced T cells.

During its preparation, the TCRbeta library received unique molecular identifiers. TCRdb recomputed calls from the PCR reads with MiXCR, one row per CDR3 protein. Of tens of thousands of distinct CDR3 sequences listed, about 5% were seen once; the top ten hold under 35%. The receptor was isolated from a female patient aged 2-10 years who had a stem cell transplant for aplastic anemia, so the T cells may come from the graft donor. The rearrangement joins TRBV20-1 to TRBJ1-2; D remains unclear. The sequenced sample was PBMCs, mostly from graft donor cells, obtained 60 days after TCRalphabeta/CD19-depleted stem cell transplant. Here the CDR3 reads CSASDPPRLWGYTF. The CDR3 DNA reads TGCAGTGCTAGTGATCCCCCGAGGCTATGGGGCTACACCTTC.